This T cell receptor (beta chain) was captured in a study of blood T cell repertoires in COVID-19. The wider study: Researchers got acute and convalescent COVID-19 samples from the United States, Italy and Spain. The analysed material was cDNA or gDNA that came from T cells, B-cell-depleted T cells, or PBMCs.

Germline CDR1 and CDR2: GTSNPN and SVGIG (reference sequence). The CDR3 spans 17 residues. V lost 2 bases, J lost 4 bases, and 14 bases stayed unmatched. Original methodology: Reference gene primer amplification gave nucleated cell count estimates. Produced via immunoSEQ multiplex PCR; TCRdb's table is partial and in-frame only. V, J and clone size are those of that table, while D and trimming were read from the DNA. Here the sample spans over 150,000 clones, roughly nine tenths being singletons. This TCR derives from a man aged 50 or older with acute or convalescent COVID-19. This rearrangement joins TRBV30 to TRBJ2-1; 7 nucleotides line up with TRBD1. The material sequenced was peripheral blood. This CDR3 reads CAWSHPDRSWVYNEQFF. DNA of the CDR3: TGTGCCTGGAGTCACCCGGACAGGTCCTGGGTGTACAATGAGCAGTTCTTC.